This note documents a single T cell receptor beta chain sequence. These data are taken from a study of blood T cell repertoires in COVID-19. Looking at the study overall: The origin of the acute and convalescent COVID-19 samples was the United States, Italy and Spain. The cDNA or gDNA used as material had been derived from T cells, B-cell-depleted T cells, or PBMCs.

Per the study methods: By means of reference gene primer amplification, nucleated cell counts were estimated. Data came from immunoSEQ multiplex PCR; TCRdb stores just in-frame clones and leaves some out. V and J calls plus clone size are reproduced from that table; the DNA served to infer D and trimming. The sample consists of tens of thousands of clones, approximately 82% of them appearing once. Material: peripheral blood. The source is a woman older than 75 with acute or convalescent COVID-19.

CDR3 DNA: TGCAGCGTTGAAACAGAGTACGAGCAGTACTTC. Protein product: CSVETEYEQYF. The V and J genes are TRBV29-1 and TRBJ2-7; no clear D gene. The V gene's germline CDR1 is SQVTM and CDR2 ANQGSEA. The CDR3 length is 11 residues. V was pared by 2 bases and J by 4 bases, with 6 bases between.